The clone carrying this T cell receptor beta chain came up many times. Amplification from RNA transcripts yielded the TCR beta CDR3 regions. The authors performed first-round RT-PCR with HTBI primers and then a second-round multiplex PCR. TCRdb independently ran MiXCR on the multiplex PCR reads; one entry per CDR3 protein. The sample contains about 390,000 distinct CDR3 sequences, just over 15% of which appear only once. This sample is drawn from a study of Graves' ophthalmopathy and Graves' hyperthyroidism. CDR1 and CDR2 from the germline V gene are SNHLY and FYNNEI. The CDR3 spans 13 residues. V lost 3 bases, J lost 4 bases, and 9 bases lay in between.

Sequencing input: peripheral blood. The sequence came from a woman aged 18-30 years with stable Graves' hyperthyroidism. J is TRBJ2-5 and V is TRBV2; D remains ambiguous. The DNA of the CDR3 is TGTGCCAGCAGTGATAGGATAGGAGAGACCCAGTACTTC. Translated: CASSDRIGETQYF.